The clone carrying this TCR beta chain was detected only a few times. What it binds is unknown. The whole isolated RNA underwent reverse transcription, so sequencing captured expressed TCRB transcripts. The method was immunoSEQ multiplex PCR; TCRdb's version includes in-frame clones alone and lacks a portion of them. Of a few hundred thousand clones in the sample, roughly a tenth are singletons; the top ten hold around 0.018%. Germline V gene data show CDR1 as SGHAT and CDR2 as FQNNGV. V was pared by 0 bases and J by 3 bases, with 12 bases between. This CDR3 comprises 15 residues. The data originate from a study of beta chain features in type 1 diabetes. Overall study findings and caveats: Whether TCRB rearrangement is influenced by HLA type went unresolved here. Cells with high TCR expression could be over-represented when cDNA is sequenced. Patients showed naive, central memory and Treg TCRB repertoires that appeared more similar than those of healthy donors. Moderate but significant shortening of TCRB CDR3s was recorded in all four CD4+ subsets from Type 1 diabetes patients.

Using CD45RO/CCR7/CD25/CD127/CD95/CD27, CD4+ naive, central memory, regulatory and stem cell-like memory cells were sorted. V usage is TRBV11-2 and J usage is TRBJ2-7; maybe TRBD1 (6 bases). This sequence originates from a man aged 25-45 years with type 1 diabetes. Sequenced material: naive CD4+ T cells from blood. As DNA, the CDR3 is TGTGCCAGCAGCTTAGACCCCGGGACAAACTACGAGCAGTACTTC. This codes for CASSLDPGTNYEQYF.